This TCR beta chain was recorded in a study of a mutant IDH1 vaccine in newly diagnosed glioma. General study results and limits: Across multiple MHC alleles, almost 95% of patients had vaccine-induced responses.

The CDR3 sequence is 12 residues long. Trimming removed 9 bases at V and 0 bases at J, with 8 bases between. CDR1 WSHSY and CDR2 SAAADI come from the germline V gene. On this clone itself: Its antigen remains unknown.

TCRdb's copy holds only in-frame clones and misses some; the assay was immunoSEQ multiplex PCR. Here the sample spans fewer than 50,000 clones, roughly 78% being singletons. Time point in this sample: baseline, week 1 (first vaccination visit). Treatment defined: pre-vaccination baseline after standard-of-care therapy. Each tumor in the donors was a new WHO grade 3 or 4 astrocytoma, IDH1-mutant and ATRX-lost. The material sequenced was PBMCs, taken from a glioma patient treated with radiotherapy, temozolomide or both. V is TRBV10-2 and J is TRBJ1-2; D remains unclear. This TCR came from a middle-aged man with glioma. Some clones in this sample may be carry-over from other donors' samples. CDR3 protein: CASLETNYGYTF. The CDR3 DNA sequence: TGCGCCAGTTTGGAGACTAACTATGGCTACACCTTC.